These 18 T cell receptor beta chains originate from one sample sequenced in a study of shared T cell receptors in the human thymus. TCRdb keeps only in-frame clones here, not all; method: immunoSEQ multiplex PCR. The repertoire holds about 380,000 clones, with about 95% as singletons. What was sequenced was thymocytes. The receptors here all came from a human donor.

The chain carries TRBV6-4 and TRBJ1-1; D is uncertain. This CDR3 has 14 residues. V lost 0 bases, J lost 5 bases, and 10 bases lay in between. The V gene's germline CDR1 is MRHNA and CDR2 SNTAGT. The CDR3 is CASSDSFSGTEAFF. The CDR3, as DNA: TGTGCCAGCAGTGACTCTTTTTCGGGGACTGAAGCTTTCTTT.

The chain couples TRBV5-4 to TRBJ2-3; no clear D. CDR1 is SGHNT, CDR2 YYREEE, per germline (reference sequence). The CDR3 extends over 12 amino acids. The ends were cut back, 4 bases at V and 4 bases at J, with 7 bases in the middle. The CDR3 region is CASSPRPDTQYF. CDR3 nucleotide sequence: TGTGCCAGCAGCCCCCGACCAGATACGCAGTATTTT. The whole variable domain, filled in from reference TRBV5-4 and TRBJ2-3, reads ETGVTQSPTHLIKTRGQQVTLRCSSQSGHNTVSWYQQALGQGPQFIFQYYREEENGRGNFPPRFSGLQFPNYSSELNVNALELDDSALYLCASSPRPDTQYFGPGTRLTVL.

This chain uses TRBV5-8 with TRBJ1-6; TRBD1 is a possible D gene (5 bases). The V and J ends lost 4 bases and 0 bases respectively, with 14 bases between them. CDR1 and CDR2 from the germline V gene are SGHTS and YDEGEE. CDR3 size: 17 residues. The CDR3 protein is CASSPSAGGSYNSPLHF. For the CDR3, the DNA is TGTGCCAGCAGCCCCTCGGCCGGGGGCTCCTATAATTCACCCCTCCACTTT.

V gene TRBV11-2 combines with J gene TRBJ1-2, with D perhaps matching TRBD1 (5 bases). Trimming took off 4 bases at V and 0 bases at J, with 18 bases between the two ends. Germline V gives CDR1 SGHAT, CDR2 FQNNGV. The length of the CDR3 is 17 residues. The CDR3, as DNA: TGTGCCAGCAGCTCAACTCCCGGGACCTTATCTAACTATGGCTACACCTTC. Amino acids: CASSSTPGTLSNYGYTF.

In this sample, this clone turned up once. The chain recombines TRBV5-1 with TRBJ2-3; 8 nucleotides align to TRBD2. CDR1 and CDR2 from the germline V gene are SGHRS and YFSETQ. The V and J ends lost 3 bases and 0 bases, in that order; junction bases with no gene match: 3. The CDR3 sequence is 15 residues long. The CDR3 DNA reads TGCGCCAGCAGCTCGGGGGGGACTAGCACAGATACGCAGTATTTT. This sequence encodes CASSSGGTSTDTQYF.

In nucleotides, the CDR3 is TGTGCCAGCAGTTTAGGGAACGGGAGGGCCGTGTATGAGCAGTTCTTC. Translating it yields CASSLGNGRAVYEQFF. The chain links TRBV27 to TRBJ2-1, with TRBD2 matching over 8 bases. This CDR3 spans 16 amino acids. CDR1 and CDR2 (germline): MNHEY, SMNVEV (reference sequence). The V and J ends lost 2 bases and 8 bases, in that order; junction bases with no gene match: 11.

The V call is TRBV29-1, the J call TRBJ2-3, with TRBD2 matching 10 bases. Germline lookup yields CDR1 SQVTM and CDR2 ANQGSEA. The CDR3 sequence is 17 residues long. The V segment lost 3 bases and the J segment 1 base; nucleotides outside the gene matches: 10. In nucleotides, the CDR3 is TGCAGCGTTGACGGGACTAGCGACAAACCGCGCACAGATACGCAGTATTTT. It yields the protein CSVDGTSDKPRTDTQYF.

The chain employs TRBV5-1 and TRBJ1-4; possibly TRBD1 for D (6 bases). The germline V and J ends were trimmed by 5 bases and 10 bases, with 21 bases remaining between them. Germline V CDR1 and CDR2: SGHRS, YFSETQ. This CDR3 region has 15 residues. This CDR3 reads CASSPRDMDSGKLFF. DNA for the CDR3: TGCGCCAGCAGTCCGCGGGACATGGATTCTGGAAAACTGTTTTTT.

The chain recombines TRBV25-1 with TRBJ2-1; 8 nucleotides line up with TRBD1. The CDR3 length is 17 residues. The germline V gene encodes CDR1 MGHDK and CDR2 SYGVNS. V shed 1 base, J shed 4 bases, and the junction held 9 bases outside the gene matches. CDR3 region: CASSESRQGIGYNEQFF. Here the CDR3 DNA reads TGTGCCAGCAGTGAATCCCGACAGGGGATAGGGTACAATGAGCAGTTCTTC.

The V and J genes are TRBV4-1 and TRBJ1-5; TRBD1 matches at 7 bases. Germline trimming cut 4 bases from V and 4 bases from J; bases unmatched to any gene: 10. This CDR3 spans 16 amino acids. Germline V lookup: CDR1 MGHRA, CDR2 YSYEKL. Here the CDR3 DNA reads TGCGCCAGCAGCCCCGGGACAGCCAACTGGAATCAGCCCCAGCATTTT. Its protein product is CASSPGTANWNQPQHF.

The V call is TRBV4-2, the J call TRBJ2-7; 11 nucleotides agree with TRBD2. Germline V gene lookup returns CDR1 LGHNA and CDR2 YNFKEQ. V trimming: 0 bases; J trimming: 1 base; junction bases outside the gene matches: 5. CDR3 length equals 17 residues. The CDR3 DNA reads TGTGCCAGCAGCCAAGAGTTACTAGCGGGAGAATCCTACGAGCAGTACTTC. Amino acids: CASSQELLAGESYEQYF.

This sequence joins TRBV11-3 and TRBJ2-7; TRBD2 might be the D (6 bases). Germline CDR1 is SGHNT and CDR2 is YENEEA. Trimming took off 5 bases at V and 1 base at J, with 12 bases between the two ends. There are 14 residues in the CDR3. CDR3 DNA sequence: TGTGCCAGCAGCGGGGGGTCAGGGTCCTACGAGCAGTACTTC. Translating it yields CASSGGSGSYEQYF.

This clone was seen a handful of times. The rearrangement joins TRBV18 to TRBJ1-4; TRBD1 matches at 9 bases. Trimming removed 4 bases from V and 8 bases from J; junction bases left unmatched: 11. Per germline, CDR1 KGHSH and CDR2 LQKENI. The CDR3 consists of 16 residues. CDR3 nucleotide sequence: TGTGCCAGCTCACAACTGGACAGGGGAACAATGGAAAAACTGTTTTTT. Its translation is CASSQLDRGTMEKLFF.

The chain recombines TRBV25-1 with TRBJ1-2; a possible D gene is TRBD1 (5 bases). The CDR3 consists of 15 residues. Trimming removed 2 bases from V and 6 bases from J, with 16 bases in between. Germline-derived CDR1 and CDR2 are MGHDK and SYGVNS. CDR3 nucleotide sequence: TGTGCCAGCAGTGAAAGAGTGGGAGGGGAGGATGGCTACACCTTC. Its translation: CASSERVGGEDGYTF.

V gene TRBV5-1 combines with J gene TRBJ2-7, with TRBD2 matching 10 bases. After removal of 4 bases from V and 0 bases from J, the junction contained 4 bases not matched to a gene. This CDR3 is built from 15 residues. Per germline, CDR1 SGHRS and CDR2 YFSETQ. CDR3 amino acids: CASSGGTSDSYEQYF. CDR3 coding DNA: TGCGCCAGCAGCGGCGGGACTAGCGACTCCTACGAGCAGTACTTC.

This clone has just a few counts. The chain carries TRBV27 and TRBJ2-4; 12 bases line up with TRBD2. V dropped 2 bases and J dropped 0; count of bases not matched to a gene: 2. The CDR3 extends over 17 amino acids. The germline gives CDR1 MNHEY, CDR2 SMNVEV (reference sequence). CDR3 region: CASSLGLAGLAKNIQYF. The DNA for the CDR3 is TGTGCCAGCAGTTTAGGACTAGCGGGACTAGCCAAAAACATTCAGTACTTC.

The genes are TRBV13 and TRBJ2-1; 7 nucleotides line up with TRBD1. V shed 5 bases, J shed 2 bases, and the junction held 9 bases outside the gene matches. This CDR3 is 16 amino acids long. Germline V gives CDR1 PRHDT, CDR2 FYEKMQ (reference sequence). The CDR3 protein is CASSPTQGITYNEQFF. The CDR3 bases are TGTGCCAGCAGCCCAACACAGGGGATTACCTACAATGAGCAGTTCTTC. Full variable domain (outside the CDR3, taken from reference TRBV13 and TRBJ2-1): AAGVIQSPRHLIKEKRETATLKCYPIPRHDTVYWYQQGPGQDPQFLISFYEKMQSDKGSIPDRFSAQQFSDYHSELNMSSLELGDSALYFCASSPTQGITYNEQFFGPGTRLTVL.

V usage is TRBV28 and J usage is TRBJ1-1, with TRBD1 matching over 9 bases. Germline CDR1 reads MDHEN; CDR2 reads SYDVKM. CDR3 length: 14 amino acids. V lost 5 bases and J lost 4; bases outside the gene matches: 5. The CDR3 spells CASSHSTGGTEAFF. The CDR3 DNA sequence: TGTGCCAGCAGTCATTCGACAGGGGGCACTGAAGCTTTCTTT.